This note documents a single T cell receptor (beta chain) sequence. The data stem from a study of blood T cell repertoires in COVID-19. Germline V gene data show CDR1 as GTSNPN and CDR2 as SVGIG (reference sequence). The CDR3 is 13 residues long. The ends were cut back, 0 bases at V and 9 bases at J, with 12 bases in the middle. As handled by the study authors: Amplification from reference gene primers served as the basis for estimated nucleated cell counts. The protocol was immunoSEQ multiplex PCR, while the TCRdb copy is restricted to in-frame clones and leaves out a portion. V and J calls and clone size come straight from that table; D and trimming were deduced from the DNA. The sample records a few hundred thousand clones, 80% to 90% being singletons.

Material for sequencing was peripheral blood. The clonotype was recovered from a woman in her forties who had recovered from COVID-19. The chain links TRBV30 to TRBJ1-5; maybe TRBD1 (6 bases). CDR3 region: CAWSVAGDAPQHF. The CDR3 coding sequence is TGTGCCTGGAGTGTAGCAGGGGACGCGCCCCAGCATTTT.